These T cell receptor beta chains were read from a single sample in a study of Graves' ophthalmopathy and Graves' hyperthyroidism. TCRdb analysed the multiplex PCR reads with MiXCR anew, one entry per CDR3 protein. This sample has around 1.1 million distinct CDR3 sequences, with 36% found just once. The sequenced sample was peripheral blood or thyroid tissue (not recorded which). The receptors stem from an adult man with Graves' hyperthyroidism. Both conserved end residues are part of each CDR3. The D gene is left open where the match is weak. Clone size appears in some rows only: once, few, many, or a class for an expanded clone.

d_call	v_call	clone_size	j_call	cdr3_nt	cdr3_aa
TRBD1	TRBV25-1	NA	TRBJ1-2	TGTGCCACCAACCAGGCTCCTATACAGGGAAAAGGGGGCGACTATGGCTACACCTTC	CATNQAPIQGKGGDYGYTF
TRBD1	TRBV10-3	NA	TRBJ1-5	TGTGCCAGCAGCCGGGACAGGGAAGAGACCCAGCATTTT	CASSRDREETQHF
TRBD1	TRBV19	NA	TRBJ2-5	TGTGCCAGTAGTATCGGGACAGGGGGTGAGACCCAGTACTTC	CASSIGTGGETQYF
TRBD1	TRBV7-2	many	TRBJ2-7	TGTGCCAGCAGCTTAGGGGACAGGGGGTTCTACGAGCAGTACTTC	CASSLGDRGFYEQYF
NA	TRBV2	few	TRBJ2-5	TGTGCCAGCAGTGTATACAGGGAGGTCAGGCAAGAGACCCAGTACTTC	CASSVYREVRQETQYF
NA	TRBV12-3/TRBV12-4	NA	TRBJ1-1	TGTGCCAGCAGTCTCCCCGGAGGACGCACTGAAGCTTTCTTT	CASSLPGGRTEAFF
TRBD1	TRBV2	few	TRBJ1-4	TGTGCCAGCAGTGAATTAGACAGGGCTATAGAAAAACTGTTTTTT	CASSELDRAIEKLFF
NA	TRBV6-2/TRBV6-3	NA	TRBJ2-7	TGTGCCAGCACCGCCGGGGAGGCGGCCTACGAGCAGTACTTC	CASTAGEAAYEQYF
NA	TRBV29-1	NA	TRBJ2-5	TGCAGCGTCGTTGGAGCGGGGACCCAGTACTTC	CSVVGAGTQYF
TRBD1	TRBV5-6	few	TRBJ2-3	TGTGCCAGCAGCGATCCACAGGGGCAGAGCACAGATACGCAGTATTTT	CASSDPQGQSTDTQYF
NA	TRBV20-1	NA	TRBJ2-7	TGCAGTGCGAAGGTGGGGACACCTCCAAGCTCCTACGAGCAGTACTTC	CSAKVGTPPSSYEQYF
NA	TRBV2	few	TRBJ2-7	TGTGCCAGCAGTCCAACCCGAAATAGTTGGTCCGGGGACGAGCAGTACTTC	CASSPTRNSWSGDEQYF
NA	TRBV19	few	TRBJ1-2	TGTGCCAGTAGTATTATCGCGGCAGGGAGGTATGGCTACACCTTC	CASSIIAAGRYGYTF
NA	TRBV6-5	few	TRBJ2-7	TGTGCCAGCAGTGAAGATACGAGCTTGTACGAGCAGTACTTC	CASSEDTSLYEQYF
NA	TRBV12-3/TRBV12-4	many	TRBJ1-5	TGTGCCAGCAGACAGCTCAATCAGCCCCAGCATTTT	CASRQLNQPQHF
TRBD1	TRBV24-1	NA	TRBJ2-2	TGTGCCACCAGTGACTTCGGGACAGCGAACACCGGGGAGCTGTTTTTT	CATSDFGTANTGELFF
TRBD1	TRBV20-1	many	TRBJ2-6	TGCAGTGCACCTACAGGGGCTGGGGCCAACGTCCTGACTTTC	CSAPTGAGANVLTF
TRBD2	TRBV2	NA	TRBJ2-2	TGTGCCAGCAGTGATAGCGGGAAAGTCACCGGGGAGCTGTTTTTT	CASSDSGKVTGELFF
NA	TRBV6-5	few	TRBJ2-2	TGTGCCAGCAGAATTGGGCCGGCTACGAACACCGGGGAGCTGTTTTTT	CASRIGPATNTGELFF
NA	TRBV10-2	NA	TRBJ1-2	TGCGCCAGCAGTGACTCCGGACGGCCGCGCGGTGGCTACACCTTC	CASSDSGRPRGGYTF
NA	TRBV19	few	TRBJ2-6	TGTGCCAGTAGTATAGTAGTCCTTGGGCAGGGAAGTCCTGGGGCCAACGTCCTGACTTTC	CASSIVVLGQGSPGANVLTF
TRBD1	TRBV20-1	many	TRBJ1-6	TGCAGTGCTAGGCTTACAGGGGGGAATTCACCCCTCCACTTT	CSARLTGGNSPLHF
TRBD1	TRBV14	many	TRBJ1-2	TGTGCCAGCAGCCCCGCGACAGGGCACGGCTACACCTTC	CASSPATGHGYTF
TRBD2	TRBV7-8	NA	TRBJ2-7	TGTGCCAGCCAAACCGGGGGGGGTAGTGGCGTCTACGAGCAGTACTTC	CASQTGGGSGVYEQYF
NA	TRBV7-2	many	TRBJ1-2	TGCGCCAGCAGCTTGGCTTCGGGCTATGGCTACACCTTC	CASSLASGYGYTF
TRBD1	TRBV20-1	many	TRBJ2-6	TGCAGTGCGGATGGACAGGGTGTCTCTGGGGCCAACGTCCTGACTTTC	CSADGQGVSGANVLTF
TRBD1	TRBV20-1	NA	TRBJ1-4	TGCAGTGCTAAGGTACAGGGGTATCAACTGTTTTTT	CSAKVQGYQLFF
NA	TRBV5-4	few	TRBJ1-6	TGTGCCAGCAGCTTATACAGGTCTTATAATTCACCCCTCCACTTT	CASSLYRSYNSPLHF
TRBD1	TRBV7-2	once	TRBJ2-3	TGTGCCAGCAGCCCCTTCGGACAGGGCACAGATACGCAGTATTTT	CASSPFGQGTDTQYF
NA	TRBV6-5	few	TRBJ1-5	TGTGCCAGCAGACCGGACGGAGTGTGGCAGCCCCAGCATTTT	CASRPDGVWQPQHF
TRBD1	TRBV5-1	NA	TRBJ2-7	TGCGCCAGCAGCTTCCAGGACAGGGCCCACGAGCAGTACTTC	CASSFQDRAHEQYF
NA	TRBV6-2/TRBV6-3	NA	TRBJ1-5	TGTGCCATATCAAGCACGGGTAATCAGCCCCAGCATTTT	CAISSTGNQPQHF
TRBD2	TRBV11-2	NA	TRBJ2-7	TGTGCCAGCAGCTTATCAGGACTAGCGGGAGCCGAGCAGTACTTC	CASSLSGLAGAEQYF
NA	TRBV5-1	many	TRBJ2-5	TGTGCCAGCAGCTTGGCGCCTGGTGAGACCCAGTACTTC	CASSLAPGETQYF
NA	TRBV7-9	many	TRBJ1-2	TGTGCCAGCAGCTTAGACGCAGGGTTCCTCGGTAACTATGGCTACACCTTC	CASSLDAGFLGNYGYTF
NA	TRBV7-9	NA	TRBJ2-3	TGTGCCAGCAGCTCCCACAGGGCAGATACGCAGTATTTT	CASSSHRADTQYF
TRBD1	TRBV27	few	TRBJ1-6	TGTGCCAGACAGGGGACACCCCTCCACTTT	CARQGTPLHF
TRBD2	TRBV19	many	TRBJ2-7	TGTGCCAGTAGTATGACCGGGAGGGGATGGGACGAGCAGTACTTC	CASSMTGRGWDEQYF
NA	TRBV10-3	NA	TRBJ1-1	TGTGCCATCAGCAATGACGGCATGAACACTGAAGCTTTCTTT	CAISNDGMNTEAFF
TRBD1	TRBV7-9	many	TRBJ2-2	TGTGCCAGCAAGTTCGGGGACAGAGACACCGGGGAGCTGTTTTTT	CASKFGDRDTGELFF
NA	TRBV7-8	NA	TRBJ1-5	TGTGCCAGCAGCTGGGGCACATCGGCCCAGCCCCAGCATTTT	CASSWGTSAQPQHF
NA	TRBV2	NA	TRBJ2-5	TGTGCCAGCAGTGAAAGGGGGGCAGAGACCCAGTACTTC	CASSERGAETQYF
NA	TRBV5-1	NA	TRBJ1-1	TGCGCCAGCAGCTCGGGACCGTCGGGCACTGAAGCTTTCTTT	CASSSGPSGTEAFF
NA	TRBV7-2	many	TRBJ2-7	TGTGCCAGCAGCTTTAGTAAGGTGTACGAGCAGTACTTC	CASSFSKVYEQYF
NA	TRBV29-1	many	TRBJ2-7	TGCAGCGTTGCTTTAGGGGGGGTAAGCTACGAGCAGTACTTC	CSVALGGVSYEQYF
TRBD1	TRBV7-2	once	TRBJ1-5	TGTGCCAGCAGCTCGACAGGGGGCTGGTATAGCAATCAGCCCCAGCATTTT	CASSSTGGWYSNQPQHF
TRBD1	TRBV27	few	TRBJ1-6	TGTGCCAGCAGTTGGGGGACAGCGGTACCACCCCTCCACTTT	CASSWGTAVPPLHF
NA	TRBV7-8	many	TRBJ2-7	TGTGCCAGCAGCCCAAAAGTGGCAGAAGTTGTCGAGCAGTACTTC	CASSPKVAEVVEQYF
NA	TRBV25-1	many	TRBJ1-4	TGTGCCAGCAGTGAGCCCACACAGGACCCCTTCGGCGAAAAACTGTTTTTT	CASSEPTQDPFGEKLFF
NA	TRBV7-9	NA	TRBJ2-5	TGTGCCAGCAGCTTATCATACCGGGGGGCTGAGGAGACCCAGTACTTC	CASSLSYRGAEETQYF
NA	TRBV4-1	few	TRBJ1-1	TGTGCCAGCTCATCAAGCCAGGCGATACCGAGGAGAACTGAAGCTTTCTTT	CASSSSQAIPRRTEAFF
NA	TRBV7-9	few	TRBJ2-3	TGTGCCAGCAGCTTTGGAGACCGCCGCACAGATACGCAGTATTTT	CASSFGDRRTDTQYF
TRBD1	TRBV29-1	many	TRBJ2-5	TGCAGCGTTGTGTGGACGGGCAGGGGGCATCAAGAGACCCAGTACTTC	CSVVWTGRGHQETQYF
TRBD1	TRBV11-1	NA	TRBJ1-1	TGTGCCAGCAGCTGGGGGACAGGGCTCGGCACTGAAGCTTTCTTT	CASSWGTGLGTEAFF
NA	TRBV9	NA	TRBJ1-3	TGTGCCAGCAGCGCGGGGGGAGGATCTGGAAACACCATATATTTT	CASSAGGGSGNTIYF
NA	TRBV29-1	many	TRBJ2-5	TGCAGCGTTGAAAGGGCCGGACGGGTCCAAGAGACCCAGTACTTC	CSVERAGRVQETQYF
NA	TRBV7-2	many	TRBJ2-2	TGTGCCAGCAGCTTAGGGGGCACGAACACCGGGGAGCTGTTTTTT	CASSLGGTNTGELFF
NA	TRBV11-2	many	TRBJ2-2	TGTGCCAGCAGCTTGTATGGGCGGGTTACGAACACCGGGGAGCTGTTTTTT	CASSLYGRVTNTGELFF
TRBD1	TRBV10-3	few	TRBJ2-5	TGTGCCATCAGTGAGCGACGACAGGGAGTAGAGACCCAGTACTTC	CAISERRQGVETQYF
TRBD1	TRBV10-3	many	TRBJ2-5	TGTGCCATCAGTGACACCGGGACAGGGGGCGCGGAGACCCAGTACTTC	CAISDTGTGGAETQYF